What follows is one TCR beta chain and its context. Germline V lookup: CDR1 SGHAT, CDR2 FQNNGV. The CDR3 is made up of 15 amino acids. V shed 5 bases and J 2 bases; nucleotides not matched to a gene: 2. These data originate in a study of PD-1 blockade in classical Hodgkin lymphoma. Study context: The patients were dosed with nivolumab 3 mg/kg, infused intravenously every 2 weeks.

Following autologous stem cell transplantation, relapse occurred in every patient, and exposure to brentuximab vedotin varied. Libraries were prepared by immunoSEQ multiplex PCR; TCRdb keeps only in-frame clonotypes and omits some of them. The top ten clones hold 15% to 20% of a sample with 90,000 to 130,000 clones, nearly 90% of them seen once. The origin of this receptor is a human donor with classical Hodgkin lymphoma. The sample consisted of peripheral blood mononuclear cells (PBMCs), taken before the second cycle of nivolumab. The chain links TRBV11-2 to TRBJ2-7, with 14 nucleotides matching TRBD2. The DNA of the CDR3 is TGTGCCAGCAGCATGACTAGCGGGAGGGCCTACGAGCAGTACTTC. It is translated as CASSMTSGRAYEQYF. The variable domain in full, with the rest retrieved from reference TRBV11-2 and TRBJ2-7, is EAGVAQSPRYKIIEKRQSVAFWCNPISGHATLYWYQQILGQGPKLLIQFQNNGVVDDSQLPKDRFSAERLKGVDSTLKIQPAKLEDSAVYLCASSMTSGRAYEQYFGPGTRLTVT.